The 29 T cell receptor beta chains below were found in one sample sequenced in a study of beta chain features in type 1 diabetes. The study, taken as a whole, reports: The study found moderately but significantly shorter TCRB CDR3s in all four CD4+ subsets of Type 1 diabetes patients.

The sequenced template was cDNA made from the entire isolated RNA. Assay: immunoSEQ multiplex PCR; the TCRdb copy retains only in-frame clones and omits some. The sample has 150,000 or so clones, 8% to 9.5% seen once. Their antigens remain unidentified. Sequenced: central memory CD4+ T cells from blood. These receptors originate from a young woman with type 1 diabetes.

This clone was seen a handful of times. The chain's CDR3 is CAWSVLSSGTNNEQFF. CDR3 nucleotide sequence: TGTGCCTGGAGTGTACTATCGAGCGGGACGAACAATGAGCAGTTCTTC. This chain joins TRBV30 and TRBJ2-1; 7 bases map to TRBD2. After removal of 0 bases from V and 5 bases from J, the junction contained 10 bases not matched to a gene. CDR3 length: 16 residues. The germline V gene has CDR1 GTSNPN and CDR2 SVGIG (reference sequence).

This clone was seen a handful of times. This chain joins TRBV15 and TRBJ2-1; 7 bases are a match to TRBD2. This CDR3 has 16 residues. Per the germline V gene, CDR1 is LNHNV and CDR2 is YYDKDF (reference sequence). V was pared by 2 bases and J by 8 bases, with 12 bases of the junction left unmatched. In DNA, the CDR3 is TGTGCCACCAGCAGACCCGGCGGGAGTGGTATCGATGAGCAGTTCTTC. Translating it yields CATSRPGGSGIDEQFF. Full variable domain (remainder filled in from reference TRBV15 and TRBJ2-1): DAMVIQNPRYQVTQFGKPVTLSCSQTLNHNVMYWYQQKSSQAPKLLFHYYDKDFNNEADTPDNFQSRRPNTSFCFLDIRSPGLGDTAMYLCATSRPGGSGIDEQFFGPGTRLTVL.

This clone was found a few times. J is TRBJ2-7 and V is TRBV2, with 8 nucleotides matching TRBD2. The CDR3 sequence is 16 residues long. Germline CDR1 and CDR2: SNHLY and FYNNEI. The V and J ends lost 4 bases and 5 bases, in that order; junction bases with no gene match: 13. The CDR3 reads CASSAGSGGNSDEQYF. The CDR3, as DNA: TGTGCCAGCAGTGCCGGGAGCGGGGGCAACTCTGACGAGCAGTACTTC.

This clone was seen only a few times. The chain is built from TRBV15 and TRBJ1-2; 11 nucleotides align to TRBD1. CDR1 and CDR2 from the germline V gene are LNHNV and YYDKDF (reference sequence). Trimming at V came to 8 bases and at J to 3 bases, leaving 5 bases not matched to a gene. CDR3 length: 14 amino acids. This CDR3 reads CATAPGQGDYGYTF. The CDR3 nucleotides read TGTGCCACCGCTCCGGGACAGGGGGACTATGGCTACACCTTC.

The chain has TRBV5-1 and TRBJ1-2, with a possible D match to TRBD1 (5 bases). With 4 bases removed from V and 3 bases from J, the gap between germline ends came to 19 bases. Germline values: CDR1 SGHRS, CDR2 YFSETQ. The length of the CDR3 is 16 residues. This CDR3 reads CASSPTSGATHYGYTF. DNA of the CDR3: TGCGCCAGCAGCCCGACAAGCGGGGCAACTCACTATGGCTACACCTTC.

This clone was observed a few times. The J gene is TRBJ1-1, the V gene TRBV28; D might be TRBD1 (5 bases). The germline CDR1 and CDR2 sequences are MDHEN and SYDVKM. The length of the CDR3 is 16 residues. Trimming took off 2 bases at V and 1 base at J, with 14 bases between the two ends. CDR3 region: CASSLLPGLANTEAFF. The CDR3 coding sequence is TGTGCCAGCAGTTTACTACCGGGACTGGCGAACACTGAAGCTTTCTTT. Combining the CDR3 with reference TRBV28 and TRBJ1-1 gives the whole variable domain DVKVTQSSRYLVKRTGEKVFLECVQDMDHENMFWYRQDPGLGLRLIYFSYDVKMKEKGDIPEGYSVSREKKERFSLILESASTNQTSMYLCASSLLPGLANTEAFFGQGTRLTVV.

V usage is TRBV29-1 and J usage is TRBJ1-1; no reliable D call. With 0 bases removed from V and 4 bases from J, the gap between germline ends came to 12 bases. The CDR3 runs to 14 residues. Germline CDR1 is SQVTM and CDR2 is ANQGSEA. The CDR3 here is CSVEDQADGTEAFF. The CDR3 bases are TGCAGCGTTGAAGACCAAGCGGACGGCACTGAAGCTTTCTTT.

This clone has a count of ten or more. The genes are TRBV20-1 and TRBJ2-3; no definite D call. V was pared by 6 bases and J by 5 bases, with 9 bases between. The CDR3 is 11 amino acids. Germline V CDR1 and CDR2: DFQATT, SNEGSKA (reference sequence). The CDR3 nucleotides are TGCAGTGCGAGCCTTCAAGATACGCAGTATTTT. This sequence encodes CSASLQDTQYF.

The chain joins TRBV30 to TRBJ2-1, with unresolved D. The V and J ends lost 1 base and 1 base respectively, with 5 bases between them. The CDR3 runs 13 residues. Per germline, CDR1 GTSNPN and CDR2 SVGIG (reference sequence). The DNA of the CDR3 is TGTGCCTGGAGTGGACTTTCCTACAATGAGCAGTTCTTC. Amino acids: CAWSGLSYNEQFF.

The chain has TRBV28 and TRBJ2-7; 11 nucleotides line up with TRBD2. J was trimmed by 3 bases and V by 7 bases; bases with no gene match: 2. The germline CDR1 and CDR2 sequences are MDHEN and SYDVKM. The CDR3 totals 13 residues. CDR3 nucleotides: TGTGCCAGCACCGGGACTAGCGGCTACGAGCAGTACTTC. Its protein product is CASTGTSGYEQYF.

This clone has more than one count but fewer than ten. The chain links TRBV5-4 to TRBJ1-4, with D maybe TRBD1 (6 bases). Germline V lookup: CDR1 SGHNT, CDR2 YYREEE (reference sequence). CDR3 length: 15 amino acids. The V end was cut by 4 bases, the J end by 7 bases, with 17 bases between. The CDR3 reads CASSRGGPEGEKLFF. Here the CDR3 DNA reads TGTGCCAGCAGCAGGGGGGGGCCTGAGGGTGAAAAACTGTTTTTT. The whole variable domain, remainder taken from reference TRBV5-4 and TRBJ1-4, is ETGVTQSPTHLIKTRGQQVTLRCSSQSGHNTVSWYQQALGQGPQFIFQYYREEENGRGNFPPRFSGLQFPNYSSELNVNALELDDSALYLCASSRGGPEGEKLFFGSGTQLSVL.

The chain carries TRBV2 and TRBJ2-3, with 7 bases that match TRBD1. The CDR3 loop spans 16 amino acids. CDR1 and CDR2 (germline): SNHLY, FYNNEI. Trimming at V came to 7 bases and at J to 11 bases, leaving 21 bases not matched to a gene. The CDR3, as DNA: TGTGCCAGCAACCCAGGACAGGACCGCTACCGGTTGAAGCAGTATTTT. It yields the protein CASNPGQDRYRLKQYF. The whole variable domain, filled in from reference TRBV2 and TRBJ2-3, reads EPEVTQTPSHQVTQMGQEVILRCVPISNHLYFYWYRQILGQKVEFLVSFYNNEISEKSEIFDDQFSVERPDGSNFTLKIRSTKLEDSAMYFCASNPGQDRYRLKQYFGPGTRLTVL.

This clone was counted a few times. The genes are TRBV2 and TRBJ1-5; D is possibly TRBD1 (6 bases). The length of the CDR3 is 14 residues. Germline-derived CDR1 and CDR2 are SNHLY and FYNNEI. Trimming pared 4 bases from V and 4 bases from J, leaving 11 bases between. DNA of the CDR3: TGTGCCAGCAGTGCGGACAGAAGGAATCAGCCCCAGCATTTT. As protein: CASSADRRNQPQHF.

The chain has TRBV19 and TRBJ2-1; 9 bases align to TRBD1. Trimming at V came to 4 bases and at J to 5 bases, leaving 9 bases not matched to a gene. The CDR3 covers 16 residues. Germline V gene data show CDR1 as LNHDA and CDR2 as SQIVND (reference sequence). The CDR3: CASSTLPGQGNNEQFF. The CDR3 region has the DNA TGTGCCAGTAGTACCCTTCCGGGACAGGGAAACAATGAGCAGTTCTTC.

This clone was seen a handful of times. The chain has TRBV6-5 and TRBJ2-4; TRBD1 aligns across 7 bases. V gave up 7 bases and J gave up 10 bases; unmatched junction bases: 4. Germline V CDR1 and CDR2: MNHEY, SVGAGI. This CDR3 comprises 11 residues. For the CDR3, the DNA is TGTGCCAGCACCGACAGGGTTATTCAGTACTTC. Translating it yields CASTDRVIQYF.

This clone came up a few times. The chain employs TRBV6-5 and TRBJ1-2; D remains unclear. The CDR3 loop spans 11 amino acids. V was trimmed by 7 bases and J by 7 bases, leaving 10 bases between them. Germline CDR1 and CDR2: MNHEY and SVGAGI. This CDR3 is CASTRGFGYTF. The CDR3 DNA follows: TGTGCCAGCACCCGGGGTTTTGGCTACACCTTC.

This clone has ten or more counts. V is TRBV29-1 and J is TRBJ1-2; a possible D gene is TRBD1 (6 bases). Germline CDR1 is SQVTM and CDR2 is ANQGSEA. The CDR3 totals 14 residues. Between the trimmed V and J ends, which lost 2 bases and 4 bases, there was a span of 14 bases. The CDR3: CSVESLGAGYGYTF. CDR3 bases: TGCAGCGTTGAATCCCTGGGGGCTGGCTATGGCTACACCTTC.

The chain carries TRBV4-1 and TRBJ2-3, with a tentative D call TRBD2 (7 bases). This CDR3 comprises 14 residues. The ends were cut back, 2 bases at V and 8 bases at J, with 14 bases in the middle. CDR1 is MGHRA and CDR2 is YSYEKL in the germline V gene. The CDR3 loop reads CASSQSGGGGTQYF. Written as DNA, the CDR3 is TGCGCCAGCAGCCAAAGCGGAGGGGGGGGTACGCAGTATTTT.

This clone came up a few times. V and J are TRBV13 and TRBJ2-5, with 12 nucleotides matching TRBD2. Per germline, CDR1 PRHDT and CDR2 FYEKMQ (reference sequence). The CDR3 is made up of 16 amino acids. V dropped 4 bases and J dropped 7; count of bases not matched to a gene: 10. The CDR3 spells CASSSPPGLAGSTQYF. The CDR3 DNA reads TGTGCCAGCAGCTCACCACCGGGACTAGCGGGCTCGACCCAGTACTTC.

The chain combines TRBV7-2 with TRBJ1-2; D call uncertain. CDR1 SGHTA and CDR2 FQGNSA come from the germline V gene. Between the trimmed V and J ends, which lost 7 bases and 6 bases, there was a span of 21 bases. The CDR3 runs to 15 residues. In DNA form, the CDR3 reads TGTGCCAGCACCCTCCAGCCGGGAAAAGCGGATGGCTACACCTTC. Translation gives CASTLQPGKADGYTF. Filled out from reference TRBV7-2 and TRBJ1-2, the complete variable domain reads GAGVSQSPSNKVTEKGKDVELRCDPISGHTALYWYRQSLGQGLEFLIYFQGNSAPDKSGLPSDRFSAERTGGSVSTLTIQRTQQEDSAVYLCASTLQPGKADGYTFGSGTRLTVV.

This clone showed up just a few times. V is TRBV7-2 and J is TRBJ1-2, with unresolved D. Germline CDR1 reads SGHTA; CDR2 reads FQGNSA. CDR3 size: 13 residues. Trimming stripped 5 bases from V and 7 bases from J, with 14 bases between. CDR3 residues: CASSPTLGSGYTF. In nucleotides, the CDR3 is TGTGCCAGCAGCCCAACCCTGGGGAGTGGCTACACCTTC.

V is TRBV18 and J is TRBJ2-7; 10 nucleotides align to TRBD1. This CDR3 region has 15 residues. The V gene end was trimmed by 3 bases and the J gene end by 5 bases; junction bases not matched to a gene: 7. Per germline, CDR1 KGHSH and CDR2 LQKENI. The CDR3 bases are TGTGCCAGCTCACCCGGGACAGGGGACGTCGACGAGCAGTACTTC. Translation: CASSPGTGDVDEQYF.

V gene TRBV5-1 combines with J gene TRBJ2-5; weak D call: TRBD2 (6 bases). The CDR3 is 16 amino acids. CDR1 and CDR2 from the germline V gene are SGHRS and YFSETQ. V lost 0 bases to trimming and J lost 2 bases, with 14 bases between them. CDR3 sequence (DNA): TGCGCCAGCAGCTTGGGGTCTAGCGTACGTCAAGAGACCCAGTACTTC. Its translation is CASSLGSSVRQETQYF.

This clone was seen a handful of times. The chain is built from TRBV10-3 and TRBJ1-5; 9 nucleotides align to TRBD1. CDR1 is ENHRY and CDR2 is SYGVKD in the germline V gene. The CDR3 sequence is 16 residues long. J lost 2 bases, V lost 4 bases, and 6 bases had no gene match. In DNA form, the CDR3 reads TGTGCCATCAGTGCGGGACAGGGCGAAGGCAATCAGCCCCAGCATTTT. It specifies CAISAGQGEGNQPQHF.

V gene TRBV4-3 combines with J gene TRBJ1-6; weak D call: TRBD1 (5 bases). The CDR3 consists of 17 residues. Germline V lookup: CDR1 LGHNA, CDR2 YSLEER. V was shortened by 0 bases and J by 10 bases, with 19 bases between the two germline ends. The chain's CDR3 is CASSQDAGTAGFSPLHF. The CDR3, as DNA: TGCGCCAGCAGCCAAGATGCGGGGACGGCCGGGTTCTCACCCCTCCACTTT.

The chain employs TRBV11-2 and TRBJ1-1, with TRBD1 identical over 9 bases. Looked up from germline, CDR1 is SGHAT and CDR2 is FQNNGV. V lost 6 bases to trimming and J lost 4 bases; unmatched junction nucleotides: 15. The CDR3 totals 17 residues. CDR3 protein: CASSRGQGFTLGTEAFF. CDR3 DNA: TGTGCCAGCAGTCGAGGACAGGGGTTTACCCTGGGCACTGAAGCTTTCTTT. Using reference TRBV11-2 and TRBJ1-1 for the parts outside the CDR3, the full variable domain is EAGVAQSPRYKIIEKRQSVAFWCNPISGHATLYWYQQILGQGPKLLIQFQNNGVVDDSQLPKDRFSAERLKGVDSTLKIQPAKLEDSAVYLCASSRGQGFTLGTEAFFGQGTRLTVV.

This clone was detected a few times. The chain carries TRBV11-3 and TRBJ2-7, with D possibly matching TRBD2 (5 bases). V gave up 1 base and J gave up 2 bases, with 9 bases separating them. The CDR3 extends over 14 amino acids. Germline V gene data show CDR1 as SGHNT and CDR2 as YENEEA. The CDR3 loop is CASSLGRATYEQYF. The CDR3, as DNA: TGTGCCAGCAGCTTAGGGCGGGCTACCTACGAGCAGTACTTC.

The table lists this clone with a few counts. The chain combines TRBV2 with TRBJ2-2; 7 bases agree with TRBD1. CDR1 and CDR2 from the germline V gene are SNHLY and FYNNEI. With 8 bases clipped from V and 3 bases from J, the junction kept 9 bases outside the gene matches. The CDR3 covers 15 residues. The CDR3 nucleotides read TGTGCCAGCGGCGTTGAGACAGGGCACACCGGGGAGCTGTTTTTT. It specifies CASGVETGHTGELFF.

This clone was counted only a few times. The CDR3 region has the DNA TGTGCCAGCAGCTTCGGGGGGGATGAAAAACTGTTTTTT. This translates into CASSFGGDEKLFF. The chain carries TRBV5-5 and TRBJ1-4; the D gene is possibly TRBD1 (5 bases). Germline V gives CDR1 SGHKS, CDR2 YYEKEE (reference sequence). Trimming pared 2 bases from V and 6 bases from J, leaving 8 bases between. This CDR3 comprises 13 residues.